A single sample is the source of the 31 T cell receptor beta chains below, sequenced in a study of blood T cell repertoires in COVID-19. TCRdb's copy holds only in-frame clones and misses some; the assay was immunoSEQ multiplex PCR. Here the sample spans roughly 160,000 clones, around 87% being singletons. Specimen: peripheral blood. The source is an elderly woman with COVID-19, enrolled during active disease.

V usage is TRBV6-5 and J usage is TRBJ2-1, with 10 bases fitting TRBD2. From germline, CDR1 is MNHEY and CDR2 SVGAGI. This CDR3 has 15 amino acids. After removal of 8 bases from V and 2 bases from J, the junction contained 6 bases not matched to a gene. CDR3 residues: CASRLAGGTYNEQFF. The CDR3 DNA sequence: TGTGCCAGCCGTTTAGCGGGAGGTACCTACAATGAGCAGTTCTTC.

This clone appeared a single time. The CDR3 sequence is CGTRDRSYEQYF. DNA of the CDR3: TGTGGCACCAGGGACAGGTCCTACGAGCAGTACTTC. The gene calls are TRBV28 and TRBJ2-7, with 8 positions matching TRBD1. CDR3 length: 12 residues. Germline assignment: CDR1 MDHEN and CDR2 SYDVKM. The full variable domain, with the rest looked up from reference TRBV28 and TRBJ2-7, is DVKVTQSSRYLVKRTGEKVFLECVQDMDHENMFWYRQDPGLGLRLIYFSYDVKMKEKGDIPEGYSVSREKKERFSLILESASTNQTSMYLCGTRDRSYEQYFGPGTRLTVT.

This rearrangement joins TRBV2 to TRBJ2-3; no clear D. CDR1 and CDR2 from the germline V gene are SNHLY and FYNNEI. This CDR3 region has 11 residues. Trimming took 6 bases from V and 3 from J, leaving 4 bases between them. CDR3: CASRRTDTQYF. Written as DNA, the CDR3 is TGTGCCAGCAGGAGAACAGATACGCAGTATTTT.

V usage is TRBV28 and J usage is TRBJ2-7; no firm D call. CDR3 length equals 12 residues. The V gene's germline CDR1 is MDHEN and CDR2 SYDVKM. The germline V and J ends were trimmed by 4 bases and 3 bases, with 7 bases remaining between them. This chain's CDR3 is CASSSLHYEQYF. CDR3 nucleotide sequence: TGTGCCAGCAGTTCACTCCACTACGAGCAGTACTTC.

This clone showed up many times. The chain couples TRBV6-5 to TRBJ1-2; TRBD1 matches 10 bases. The ends lost 7 bases at V and 7 bases at J; junction bases unmatched: 9. This CDR3 is 14 amino acids long. The germline V gene encodes CDR1 MNHEY and CDR2 SVGAGI. As DNA, the CDR3 is TGTGCCAGCACGGAGAGGGACAGGGGAGTTGGCTACACCTTC. Translating gives CASTERDRGVGYTF.

This clone was seen at least ten times. This chain joins TRBV28 and TRBJ1-2; the match to TRBD1 covers 7 bases. V was clipped by 6 bases and J by 7 bases; unmatched bases: 8. The CDR3 is 13 amino acids. CDR1 is MDHEN, CDR2 SYDVKM, per germline. Here the CDR3 reads CASSRQTGFGYTF. The CDR3 DNA is TGTGCCAGCAGCCGACAGACAGGGTTTGGCTACACCTTC.

DNA of the CDR3: TGTGCCAGCAGTTTACAGGGGTGGAACACTGAAGCTTTCTTT. Translation: CASSLQGWNTEAFF. The J gene is TRBJ1-1, the V gene TRBV27; possibly TRBD1 for D (6 bases). The CDR3 length is 14 residues. Trimming removed 2 bases at V and 1 base at J, with 8 bases between. CDR1 is MNHEY and CDR2 is SMNVEV in the germline V gene (reference sequence).

V usage is TRBV9 and J usage is TRBJ2-1; the match to TRBD2 covers 9 bases. Germline lookup yields CDR1 SGDLS and CDR2 YYNGEE. V lost 3 bases to trimming and J lost 4 bases; unmatched junction nucleotides: 5. CDR3 length equals 15 residues. CDR3 residues: CASSAGGLAYNEQFF. CDR3 in DNA: TGTGCCAGCAGCGCCGGGGGACTAGCTTACAATGAGCAGTTCTTC.

The chain has TRBV5-6 and TRBJ1-6; no firm D call. Trimming removed 3 bases from V and 7 bases from J, with 11 bases in between. Germline V gives CDR1 SGHDT, CDR2 YYEEEE. The CDR3 contains 14 residues. CDR3 coding DNA: TGTGCCAGCAGCTCCTGGGCAGGCAATTCACCCCTCCACTTT. It encodes CASSSWAGNSPLHF.

In nucleotides, the CDR3 is TGTGCCAGTAGTATAGTCCCCACAGATGGCTACACCTTC. It encodes CASSIVPTDGYTF. J is TRBJ1-2 and V is TRBV19; D is undetermined. The V end was cut by 1 base, the J end by 6 bases, with 9 bases between. The germline V gene encodes CDR1 LNHDA and CDR2 SQIVND (reference sequence). The CDR3 runs 13 residues.

V is TRBV2 and J is TRBJ2-3; D may be TRBD2 (5 bases). Germline CDR1 SNHLY, CDR2 FYNNEI. The CDR3 runs to 13 residues. Trimming removed 6 bases at V and 4 bases at J, with 11 bases between. The chain's CDR3 is CASRGWRSDTQYF. For the CDR3, the DNA is TGTGCCAGCAGGGGGTGGAGGTCAGATACGCAGTATTTT.

The chain employs TRBV27 and TRBJ1-1; D gene uncertain. CDR3 length: 13 residues. From germline, CDR1 is MNHEY and CDR2 SMNVEV (reference sequence). The V gene lost 6 bases and the J gene lost 5 bases, with 13 bases spanning the gap. The CDR3 nucleotides read TGTGCCAGCAGGGAGGACGGCAGGACTGAAGCTTTCTTT. Translated: CASREDGRTEAFF.

This chain joins TRBV19 and TRBJ2-1; 10 nucleotides align to TRBD1. V was pared by 1 base and J by 3 bases, with 0 bases of the junction left unmatched. The CDR3 is 15 amino acids. From germline, CDR1 is LNHDA and CDR2 SQIVND (reference sequence). In DNA, the CDR3 is TGTGCCAGTAGTATAGGGACAGGGGGCTACAATGAGCAGTTCTTC. Its protein product is CASSIGTGGYNEQFF.

V and J are TRBV4-1 and TRBJ1-2; D is undetermined. The CDR3 length is 14 residues. Germline V gene sequence: CDR1 MGHRA, CDR2 YSYEKL. Trimming stripped 0 bases from V and 8 bases from J, with 13 bases between. The DNA of the CDR3 is TGCGCCAGCAGCCAAGAAACAGTGGGAGTCGGCTACACCTTC. Translated, it gives CASSQETVGVGYTF.

The chain recombines TRBV11-1 with TRBJ1-5; 7 nucleotides align to TRBD1. The germline V gene has CDR1 SGHAT and CDR2 FQDESV (reference sequence). The V gene end was trimmed by 2 bases and the J gene end by 5 bases; junction bases not matched to a gene: 9. The CDR3 is 16 residues long. DNA of the CDR3: TGTGCCAGCAGCTTATGGGGGAGACAGGGAGATCAGCCCCAGCATTTT. It translates to CASSLWGRQGDQPQHF.

This clone was seen once. The DNA of the CDR3 is TGTGCCAGCAGCTGGGTTAGCGGGAGGTCTTTCGGGGAGCTGTTTTTT. Translated, it gives CASSWVSGRSFGELFF. This rearrangement joins TRBV5-5 to TRBJ2-2; 10 nucleotides line up with TRBD2. V shed 3 bases, J shed 7 bases, and the junction held 9 bases outside the gene matches. This CDR3 has 16 amino acids. Germline V gene lookup returns CDR1 SGHKS and CDR2 YYEKEE (reference sequence). Filled out from reference TRBV5-5 and TRBJ2-2, the complete variable domain reads DAGVTQSPTHLIKTRGQQVTLRCSPISGHKSVSWYQQVLGQGPQFIFQYYEKEERGRGNFPDRFSARQFPNYSSELNVNALLLGDSALYLCASSWVSGRSFGELFFGEGSRLTVL.

The chain recombines TRBV5-1 with TRBJ2-7; 9 bases are shared with TRBD2. CDR3 size: 13 residues. The J segment lost 7 bases and the V segment lost 1 base, leaving 3 bases of the junction unmatched. In germline, CDR1 is SGHRS, CDR2 YFSETQ. CDR3 sequence: CASSLPTSGEQYF. In DNA, the CDR3 is TGCGCCAGCAGCTTGCCGACTAGCGGAGAGCAGTACTTC.

The V gene is TRBV27, the J gene TRBJ1-4, with 7 bases that match TRBD1. V dropped 7 bases and J dropped 5; count of bases not matched to a gene: 7. CDR1 MNHEY and CDR2 SMNVEV come from the germline V gene (reference sequence). The CDR3 sequence is 14 residues long. The CDR3 is CASKSQGNNEKLFF. Here the CDR3 DNA reads TGTGCCAGCAAATCACAGGGGAACAATGAAAAACTGTTTTTT.

The chain recombines TRBV6-6 with TRBJ2-2; 7 nucleotides align to TRBD1. Losses at the gene ends were 6 bases for V and 0 bases for J; bases not matched to a gene: 4. CDR1 MNHNY and CDR2 SVGAGI come from the germline V gene (reference sequence). This CDR3 has 15 residues. The DNA of the CDR3 is TGTGCCAGCAGCAAGACAGGGACGAACACCGGGGAGCTGTTTTTT. Translation: CASSKTGTNTGELFF.

The V and J genes are TRBV5-5 and TRBJ2-7, with 7 nucleotides matching TRBD1. CDR3 size: 16 residues. With 0 bases clipped from V and 2 bases from J, the junction kept 8 bases outside the gene matches. Germline values: CDR1 SGHKS, CDR2 YYEKEE (reference sequence). CDR3 DNA sequence: TGTGCCAGCAGCTTGGTTCCGCCAGGGGGTACCTACGAGCAGTACTTC. Amino acids: CASSLVPPGGTYEQYF.

Details on this clone: The junction departs from germline at one end; a sequencing error may be responsible. This sequence joins TRBV6-5 and TRBJ1-1; D is undetermined. The CDR3 runs 14 residues. Germline V gene data show CDR1 as MNHEY and CDR2 as SVGAGI. The CDR3 spells CASSYRRENAEAFF. The CDR3, as DNA: TGTGCCAGCAGTTACCGTCGGGAGAACGCTGAAGCTTTCTTT.

This clone turned up a few times. V usage is TRBV6-6 and J usage is TRBJ1-1; D possibly corresponds to TRBD1 (5 bases). The CDR3 totals 14 residues. V was trimmed by 2 bases and J by 5 bases, leaving 12 bases between them. Germline CDR1 reads MNHNY; CDR2 reads SVGAGI (reference sequence). CDR3 DNA: TGTGCCAGCAGTTACACTGCAGGGCTAACTGAAGCTTTCTTT. Its translation: CASSYTAGLTEAFF.

This chain links TRBV7-2 with TRBJ1-3; the D gene is possibly TRBD1 (5 bases). Germline CDR1 reads SGHTA; CDR2 reads FQGNSA. The V gene lost 5 bases and the J gene lost 7 bases, with 12 bases spanning the gap. This CDR3 has 13 residues. The CDR3 bases are TGTGCCAGCAGCCTACGGGGGACCAACACCATATATTTT. Amino acid sequence: CASSLRGTNTIYF.

The chain combines TRBV3-1 (or the pseudogene TRBV3-2) with TRBJ1-6; D is possibly TRBD1 (5 bases). This CDR3 has 17 amino acids. Germline V CDR1 and CDR2: LGHDT, YNNKEL (reference sequence). The V and J ends lost 2 bases and 8 bases respectively, with 19 bases between them. The CDR3 nucleotides are TGTGCCAGCAGCCAACTTCTTCAGGGTGGAGCGCATTCACCCCTCCACTTT. It encodes CASSQLLQGGAHSPLHF.

This chain links TRBV27 with TRBJ2-7; D might be TRBD1 (6 bases). The CDR3 loop spans 15 amino acids. V lost 4 bases and J lost 3, with 16 bases in between. CDR1 MNHEY and CDR2 SMNVEV come from the germline V gene (reference sequence). As DNA, the CDR3 is TGTGCCAGCAGTTACAAGAGGACAGCCGTCTACGAGCAGTACTTC. Encoded protein: CASSYKRTAVYEQYF.

This chain uses TRBV6-1 with TRBJ1-6; no firm D call. V lost 2 bases, J lost 7 bases, and 6 bases lay in between. This CDR3 comprises 13 residues. Germline V gene data show CDR1 as MNHNS and CDR2 as SASEGT. In DNA, the CDR3 is TGTGCCAGCAGTGAACTCGAGAATTCACCCCTCCACTTT. Protein sequence: CASSELENSPLHF.

This rearrangement joins TRBV2 to TRBJ2-4; D possibly corresponds to TRBD2 (6 bases). The CDR3 is 14 residues long. Germline CDR1 is SNHLY and CDR2 is FYNNEI. The V gene lost 4 bases and the J gene lost 6 bases, with 13 bases spanning the gap. The chain's CDR3 is CASSVTGLRNIQYF. In DNA, the CDR3 is TGTGCCAGCAGTGTTACGGGACTGCGAAACATTCAGTACTTC.

The chain joins TRBV5-4 to TRBJ1-2; 10 positions match TRBD1. Germline loops: CDR1 SGHNT, CDR2 YYREEE (reference sequence). The CDR3 totals 13 residues. The V gene end was trimmed by 7 bases and the J gene end by 0 bases; junction bases not matched to a gene: 0. The CDR3 spells CASGTGANYGYTF. Written as DNA, the CDR3 is TGTGCCAGCGGGACAGGGGCTAACTATGGCTACACCTTC.

The genes are TRBV10-2 and TRBJ2-6, with D possibly matching TRBD2 (5 bases). Trimming stripped 8 bases from V and 4 bases from J, with 12 bases between. CDR3 length: 14 amino acids. CDR1 WSHSY and CDR2 SAAADI come from the germline V gene. CDR3 residues: CASRGSGGANVLTF. The CDR3 DNA sequence: TGCGCCAGCCGGGGAAGTGGGGGGGCCAACGTCCTGACTTTC.

V is TRBV6-5 and J is TRBJ1-6; TRBD1 is a possible D gene (5 bases). V was clipped by 6 bases and J by 8 bases, with 11 bases between them. This CDR3 comprises 13 residues. Germline CDR1 and CDR2: MNHEY and SVGAGI. In DNA, the CDR3 is TGTGCCAGCAGACAGGTTTCAGATTCACCCCTCCACTTT. Translation gives CASRQVSDSPLHF.

The V call is TRBV19, the J call TRBJ2-1; 7 nucleotides align to TRBD2. J was trimmed by 2 bases and V by 4 bases; bases with no gene match: 14. This CDR3 is built from 18 residues. Germline V gives CDR1 LNHDA, CDR2 SQIVND (reference sequence). The chain's CDR3 is CASSTLPGEGITYNEQFF. The CDR3 bases are TGTGCCAGTAGTACCCTCCCCGGGGAGGGAATAACCTACAATGAGCAGTTCTTC.